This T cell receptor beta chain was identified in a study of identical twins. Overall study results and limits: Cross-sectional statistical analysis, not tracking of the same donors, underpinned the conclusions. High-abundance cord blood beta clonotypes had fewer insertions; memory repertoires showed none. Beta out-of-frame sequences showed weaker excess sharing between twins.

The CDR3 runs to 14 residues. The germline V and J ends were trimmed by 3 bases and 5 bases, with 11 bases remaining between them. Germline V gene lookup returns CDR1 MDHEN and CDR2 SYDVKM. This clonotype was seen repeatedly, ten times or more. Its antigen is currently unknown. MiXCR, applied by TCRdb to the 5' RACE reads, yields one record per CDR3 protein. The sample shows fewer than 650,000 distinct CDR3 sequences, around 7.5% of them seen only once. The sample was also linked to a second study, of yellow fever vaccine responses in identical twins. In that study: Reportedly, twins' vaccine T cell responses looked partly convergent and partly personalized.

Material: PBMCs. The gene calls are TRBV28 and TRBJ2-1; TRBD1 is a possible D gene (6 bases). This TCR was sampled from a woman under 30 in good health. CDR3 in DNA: TGTGCCAGCAGTTTTTGGTCAGGGGACAATGAGCAGTTCTTC. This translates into CASSFWSGDNEQFF.